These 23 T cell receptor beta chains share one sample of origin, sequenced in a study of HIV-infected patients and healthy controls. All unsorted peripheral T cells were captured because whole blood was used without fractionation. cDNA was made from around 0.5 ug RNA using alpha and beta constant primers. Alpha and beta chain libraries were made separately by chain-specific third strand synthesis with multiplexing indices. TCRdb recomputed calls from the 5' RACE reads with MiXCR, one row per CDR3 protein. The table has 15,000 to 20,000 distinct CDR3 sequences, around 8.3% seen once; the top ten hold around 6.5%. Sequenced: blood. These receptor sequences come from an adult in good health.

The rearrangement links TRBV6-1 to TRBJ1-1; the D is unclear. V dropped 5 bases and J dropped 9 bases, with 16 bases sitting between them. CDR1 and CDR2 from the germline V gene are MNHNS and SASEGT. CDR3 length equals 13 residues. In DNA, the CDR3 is TGTGCCAGCAGTCAAGACGATAACACCCAAGCTTTCTTT. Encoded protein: CASSQDDNTQAFF.

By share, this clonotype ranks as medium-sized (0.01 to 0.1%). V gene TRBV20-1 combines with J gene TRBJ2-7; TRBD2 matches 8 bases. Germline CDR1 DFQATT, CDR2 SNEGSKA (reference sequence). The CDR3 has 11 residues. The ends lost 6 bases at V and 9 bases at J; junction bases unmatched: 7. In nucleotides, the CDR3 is TGCAGTGCCCCAGCGGGAGCACCGCAGTACTTC. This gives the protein CSAPAGAPQYF.

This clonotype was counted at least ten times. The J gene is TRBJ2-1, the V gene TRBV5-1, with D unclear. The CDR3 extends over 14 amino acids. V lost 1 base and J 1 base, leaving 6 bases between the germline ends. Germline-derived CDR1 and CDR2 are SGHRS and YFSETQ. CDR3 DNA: TGCGCCAGCAGCTTGTCGGAGTCCTACAATGAGCAGTTCTTC. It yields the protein CASSLSESYNEQFF.

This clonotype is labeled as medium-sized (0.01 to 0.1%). CDR3 protein: CASSYPDTYNEQFF. The CDR3 DNA follows: TGTGCCAGCAGTTACCCGGACACTTACAATGAGCAGTTCTTC. The chain combines TRBV6-2 or TRBV6-3 with TRBJ2-1, with a tentative D call TRBD1 (5 bases). The V end lost 2 bases, the J end lost 4 bases, and 9 bases lay between the germline ends. This CDR3 has 14 amino acids. Germline V gene sequence: CDR1 MNHEY, CDR2 SVGEGT.

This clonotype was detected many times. In nucleotides, the CDR3 is TGTGCCAGCGAGGACTTTGGGACAGATTACAATGAGCAGTTCTTC. This encodes CASEDFGTDYNEQFF. J is TRBJ2-1 and V is TRBV2; 7 bases line up with TRBD1. The CDR3 covers 15 residues. Trimming took 8 bases from V and 4 from J; bases not matched to a gene: 11. CDR1 SNHLY and CDR2 FYNNEI come from the germline V gene.

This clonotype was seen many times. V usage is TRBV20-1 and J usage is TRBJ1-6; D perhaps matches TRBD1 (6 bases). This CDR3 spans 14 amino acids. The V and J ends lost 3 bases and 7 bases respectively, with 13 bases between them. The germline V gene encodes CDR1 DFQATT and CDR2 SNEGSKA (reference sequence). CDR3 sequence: CSASPPGANSPLHF. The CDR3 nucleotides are TGCAGTGCTAGTCCACCAGGGGCGAATTCACCCCTCCACTTT.

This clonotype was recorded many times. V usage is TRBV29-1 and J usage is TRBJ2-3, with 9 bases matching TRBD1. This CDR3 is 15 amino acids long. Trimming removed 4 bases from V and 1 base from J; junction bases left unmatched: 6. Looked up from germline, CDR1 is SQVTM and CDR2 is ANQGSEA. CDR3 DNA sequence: TGCAGCGTTGTACCCCGGGACAGGGGCACAGATACGCAGTATTTT. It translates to CSVVPRDRGTDTQYF.

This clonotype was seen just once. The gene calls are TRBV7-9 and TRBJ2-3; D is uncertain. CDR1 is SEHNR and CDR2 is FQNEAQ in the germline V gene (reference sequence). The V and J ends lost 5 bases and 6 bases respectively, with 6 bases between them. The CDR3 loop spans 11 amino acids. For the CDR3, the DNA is TGTGCCAGCAGCCCGTACGATACGCAGTATTTT. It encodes CASSPYDTQYF.

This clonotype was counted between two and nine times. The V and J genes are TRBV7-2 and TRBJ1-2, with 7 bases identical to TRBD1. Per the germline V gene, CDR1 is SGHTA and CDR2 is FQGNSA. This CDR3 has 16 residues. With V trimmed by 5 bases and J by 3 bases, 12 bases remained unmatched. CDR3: CASSTRQGVRDYGYTF. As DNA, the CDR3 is TGTGCCAGCAGCACCCGACAGGGCGTAAGGGACTATGGCTACACCTTC.

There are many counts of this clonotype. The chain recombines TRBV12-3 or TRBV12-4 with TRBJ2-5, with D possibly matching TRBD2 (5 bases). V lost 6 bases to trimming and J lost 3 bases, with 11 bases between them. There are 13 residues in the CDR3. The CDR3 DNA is TGTGCCAGCAGACCAACTAGAGAAGAGACCCAGTACTTC. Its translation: CASRPTREETQYF.

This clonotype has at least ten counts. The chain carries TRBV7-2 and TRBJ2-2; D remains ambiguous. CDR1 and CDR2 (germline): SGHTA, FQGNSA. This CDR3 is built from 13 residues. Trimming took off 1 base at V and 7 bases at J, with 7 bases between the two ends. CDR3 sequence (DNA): TGTGCCAGCAGCTTAGGATTGAACGGGGAGCTGTTTTTT. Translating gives CASSLGLNGELFF.

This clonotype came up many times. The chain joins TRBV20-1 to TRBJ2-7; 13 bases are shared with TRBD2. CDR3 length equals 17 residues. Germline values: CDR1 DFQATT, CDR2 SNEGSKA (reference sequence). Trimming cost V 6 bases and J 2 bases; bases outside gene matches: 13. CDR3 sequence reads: CSANNPGTSGNTYEQYF. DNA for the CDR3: TGCAGTGCAAACAACCCCGGGACTAGCGGGAACACCTACGAGCAGTACTTC.

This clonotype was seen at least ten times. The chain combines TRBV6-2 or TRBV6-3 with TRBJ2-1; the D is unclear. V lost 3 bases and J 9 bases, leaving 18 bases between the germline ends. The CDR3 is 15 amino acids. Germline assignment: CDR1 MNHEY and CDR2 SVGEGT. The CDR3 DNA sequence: TGTGCCAGCAGTTATTTTATTTGGTCCGGGCCTGAGCAGTTCTTC. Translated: CASSYFIWSGPEQFF.

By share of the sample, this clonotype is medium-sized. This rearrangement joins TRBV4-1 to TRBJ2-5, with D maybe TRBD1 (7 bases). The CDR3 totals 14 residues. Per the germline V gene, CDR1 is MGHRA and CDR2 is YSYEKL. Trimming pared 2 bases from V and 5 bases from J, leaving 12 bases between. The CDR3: CASSQTQGGETQYF. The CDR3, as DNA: TGCGCCAGCAGCCAAACGCAGGGGGGCGAGACCCAGTACTTC.

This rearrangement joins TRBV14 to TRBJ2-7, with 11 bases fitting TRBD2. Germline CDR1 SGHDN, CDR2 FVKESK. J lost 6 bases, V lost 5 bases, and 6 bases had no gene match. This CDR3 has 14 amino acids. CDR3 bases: TGTGCCAGCAGCTTGGGACTAGCGGTTTTCGAGCAGTACTTC. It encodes CASSLGLAVFEQYF.

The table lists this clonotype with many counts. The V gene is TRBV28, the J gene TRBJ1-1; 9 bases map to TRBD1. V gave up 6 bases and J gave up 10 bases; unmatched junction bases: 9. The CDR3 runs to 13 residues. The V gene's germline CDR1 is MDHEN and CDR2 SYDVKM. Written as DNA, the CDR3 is TGTGCCAGCAGCTTAGACAGGGGGATAGGAGCTTTCTTT. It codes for CASSLDRGIGAFF.

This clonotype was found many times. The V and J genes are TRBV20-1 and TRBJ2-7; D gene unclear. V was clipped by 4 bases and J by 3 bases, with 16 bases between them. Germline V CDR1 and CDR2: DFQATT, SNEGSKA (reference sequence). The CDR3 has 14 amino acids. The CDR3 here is CSATTDETFYEQYF. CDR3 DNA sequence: TGCAGTGCTACTACTGACGAAACTTTCTACGAGCAGTACTTC.

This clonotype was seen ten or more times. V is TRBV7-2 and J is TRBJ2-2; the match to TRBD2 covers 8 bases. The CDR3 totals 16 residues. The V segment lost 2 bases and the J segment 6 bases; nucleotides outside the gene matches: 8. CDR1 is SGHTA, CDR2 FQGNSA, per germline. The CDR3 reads CASSLNPAGVSGELFF. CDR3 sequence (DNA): TGTGCCAGCAGCTTAAACCCAGCGGGAGTCTCCGGGGAGCTGTTTTTT.

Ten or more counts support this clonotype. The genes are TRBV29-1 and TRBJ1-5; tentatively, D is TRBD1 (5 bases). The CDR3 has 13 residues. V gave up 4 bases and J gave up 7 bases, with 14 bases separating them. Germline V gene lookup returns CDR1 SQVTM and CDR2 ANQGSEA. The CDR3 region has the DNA TGCAGCGTTGCAGAAGGGGAGGAGCAGCCCCAGCATTTT. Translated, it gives CSVAEGEEQPQHF.

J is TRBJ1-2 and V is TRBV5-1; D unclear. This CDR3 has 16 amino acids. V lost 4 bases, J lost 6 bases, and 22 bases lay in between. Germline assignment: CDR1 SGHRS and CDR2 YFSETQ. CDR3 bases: TGCGCCAGCAGCGACTCCACATTCGACGGCGATAATGGCTACACCTTC. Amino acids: CASSDSTFDGDNGYTF.

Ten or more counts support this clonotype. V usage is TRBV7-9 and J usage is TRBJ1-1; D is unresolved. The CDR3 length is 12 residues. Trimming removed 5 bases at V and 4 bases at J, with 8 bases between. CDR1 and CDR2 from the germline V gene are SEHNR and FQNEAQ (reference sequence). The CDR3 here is CASSPLGTEAFF. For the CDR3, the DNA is TGTGCCAGCAGCCCCCTGGGCACTGAAGCTTTCTTT.

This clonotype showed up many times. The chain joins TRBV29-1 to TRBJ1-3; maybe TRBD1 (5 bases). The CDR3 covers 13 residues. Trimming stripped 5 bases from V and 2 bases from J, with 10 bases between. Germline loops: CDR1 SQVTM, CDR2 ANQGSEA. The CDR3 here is CSVNGGAGNTIYF. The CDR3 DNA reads TGCAGCGTTAACGGGGGGGCTGGAAACACCATATATTTT.

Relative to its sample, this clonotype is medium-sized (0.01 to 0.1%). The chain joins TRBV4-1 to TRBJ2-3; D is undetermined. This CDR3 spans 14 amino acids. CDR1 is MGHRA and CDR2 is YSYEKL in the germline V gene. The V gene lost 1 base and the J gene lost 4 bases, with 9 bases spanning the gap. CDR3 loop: CASSQGSASDTQYF. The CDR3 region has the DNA TGCGCCAGCAGCCAAGGTTCGGCATCAGATACGCAGTATTTT.